What follows describes a single T cell receptor (beta chain). Its specificity is unknown. This entry belongs to a study of cytomegalovirus exposure and HLA in healthy donors. Study-level results: In a later analysis, about 17,000 TCR beta sequences were associated with HLA alleles at 0.05 false discovery rate. A likely sequencing artifact accounted for one observed cluster of highly shared sequence variants.

PCR employed 60 Vbeta and 13 Jbeta primers. Profiling relied on immunoSEQ multiplex PCR, and the TCRdb table lists in-frame clones only, not all of them. The sample has around 170,000 clones, over 75% seen once. The CDR3 contains 16 residues. V lost 7 bases to trimming and J lost 3 bases, with 16 bases between them. Per the germline V gene, CDR1 is SGHTA and CDR2 is FQGNSA. The rearrangement uses TRBV7-2 and TRBJ2-6; perhaps TRBD2 as D (5 bases). This clonotype was obtained from a middle-aged man in good health and CMV-seronegative. The sample was PBMCs. CDR3 in amino acids: CASTIMRALGANVLTF. CDR3 DNA sequence: TGTGCCAGCACCATCATGAGGGCGCTTGGGGCCAACGTCCTGACTTTC.